The clone carrying this T cell receptor (beta chain) was counted a few times. Other DNA sequences of this sample code for an identical CDR3. The naive CD8 fraction comprised CD45RO-negative cells positively selected for CCR7 and excluded terminally differentiated effector memory CD45RA+ cells. The data originate from a study of shared clonotypes between healthy human individuals. V was trimmed by 2 bases and J by 8 bases, leaving 5 bases between them. The germline gives CDR1 SGHDT, CDR2 YYEEEE. This CDR3 is 12 amino acids long. Sequenced by immunoSEQ multiplex PCR; TCRdb stores in-frame clones only, minus some. The sample holds about 2 million clones; just under 95% are singletons and the top ten take 1.1%.

This clonotype originated in a man aged 18 to 30 in good health. The rearrangement links TRBV5-6 to TRBJ1-6; D call uncertain. Sequencing was done on a sample of naive CD8+ T cells sorted from blood. The CDR3 DNA reads as TGTGCCAGCAGCTTTGGGGATTCACCCCTCCACTTT. Encoded protein: CASSFGDSPLHF.